The rows below give T cell receptor beta chains drawn from one sample of a study of cytomegalovirus exposure and HLA in healthy donors. The table came from immunoSEQ multiplex PCR; TCRdb's copy has only in-frame clones and leaves some out. This sample has approximately 120,000 clones; approximately 80% occur once, and the top ten carry 10% to 11%. Specimen: PBMCs. These receptors were obtained from a man aged 35 to 55 in good health and CMV-seropositive. Each CDR3 is given with its conserved first and last residue. The order of the fields is clone size, J gene, D gene, V gene, CDR3 protein, CDR3 DNA. D genes are given only for firm matches. The size field is filled for only some rows; it gives once, few, many or a size class.

abundance: -
j_gene: TRBJ2-7
d_gene: TRBD1
v_gene: TRBV28
CDR3aa: CASSILTGGKEQYF
CDR3nt: TGTGCCAGCAGTATACTAACAGGGGGGAAGGAGCAGTACTTC

abundance: -
j_gene: TRBJ2-7
d_gene: -
v_gene: TRBV5-1
CDR3aa: CASSPRPGAYEQYF
CDR3nt: TGTGCCAGCAGCCCTCGCCCGGGGGCCTACGAGCAGTACTTC

abundance: few
j_gene: TRBJ2-5
d_gene: -
v_gene: TRBV18
CDR3aa: CASSPAVGRAETQYF
CDR3nt: TGTGCCAGCTCACCAGCCGTGGGGCGTGCGGAGACCCAGTACTTC

abundance: -
j_gene: TRBJ2-7
d_gene: -
v_gene: TRBV28
CDR3aa: CASSLVFGVYEQYF
CDR3nt: TGTGCCAGCAGTTTAGTATTCGGGGTCTACGAGCAGTACTTC

abundance: -
j_gene: TRBJ2-1
d_gene: -
v_gene: TRBV4-3
CDR3aa: CASSQDLQGSSYNEQFF
CDR3nt: TGCGCCAGCAGCCAAGATCTGCAGGGGTCCTCCTACAATGAGCAGTTCTTC

abundance: -
j_gene: TRBJ1-5
d_gene: TRBD1
v_gene: TRBV27
CDR3aa: CASRGTVESQPQHF
CDR3nt: TGTGCCAGCAGGGGGACAGTAGAAAGTCAGCCCCAGCATTTT

abundance: -
j_gene: TRBJ2-1
d_gene: -
v_gene: TRBV6-5
CDR3aa: CASSNRRFNNEQFF
CDR3nt: TGTGCCAGCAGTAATCGGAGATTCAACAATGAGCAGTTCTTC

abundance: -
j_gene: TRBJ2-2
d_gene: -
v_gene: TRBV9
CDR3aa: CASKTTGLNTGELFF
CDR3nt: TGTGCCAGCAAGACTACAGGGTTGAACACCGGGGAGCTGTTTTTT

abundance: -
j_gene: TRBJ1-5
d_gene: TRBD1
v_gene: TRBV6-5
CDR3aa: CASSLGDSSNQPQHF
CDR3nt: TGTGCCAGCAGCCTGGGGGACAGTAGCAATCAGCCCCAGCATTTT

abundance: few
j_gene: TRBJ2-2
d_gene: TRBD1
v_gene: TRBV5-4
CDR3aa: CASRGGVAAGELFF
CDR3nt: TGTGCCAGCAGAGGGGGCGTAGCTGCCGGGGAGCTGTTTTTT

abundance: once
j_gene: TRBJ2-3
d_gene: -
v_gene: TRBV4-1
CDR3aa: CASGPPQDTDTQYF
CDR3nt: TGCGCCAGCGGCCCGCCCCAGGACACAGATACGCAGTATTTT

abundance: -
j_gene: TRBJ1-1
d_gene: -
v_gene: TRBV4-1
CDR3aa: CASSQTGNTEAFF
CDR3nt: TGCGCCAGCAGCCAAACAGGTAACACTGAAGCTTTCTTT

abundance: -
j_gene: TRBJ1-2
d_gene: TRBD1
v_gene: TRBV30
CDR3aa: CAWSGDRGFGGYTF
CDR3nt: TGTGCCTGGAGTGGGGACAGGGGGTTTGGTGGCTACACCTTC

abundance: -
j_gene: TRBJ2-7
d_gene: -
v_gene: TRBV19
CDR3aa: CASSMRVNSYEQYF
CDR3nt: TGTGCCAGTAGTATGCGCGTTAACTCCTACGAGCAGTACTTC

abundance: -
j_gene: TRBJ1-2
d_gene: -
v_gene: TRBV5-1
CDR3aa: CASSLQGYGGYTF
CDR3nt: TGCGCCAGCAGCTTACAGGGTTACGGAGGCTACACCTTC

abundance: -
j_gene: TRBJ2-2
d_gene: -
v_gene: TRBV5-4
CDR3aa: CASSLDHFVTGELFF
CDR3nt: TGTGCCAGCAGCTTGGATCACTTTGTCACCGGGGAGCTGTTTTTT

abundance: -
j_gene: TRBJ2-3
d_gene: -
v_gene: TRBV6-4
CDR3aa: CASSDAGGATDTQYF
CDR3nt: TGTGCCAGCAGTGACGCTGGGGGGGCCACAGATACGCAGTATTTT

abundance: -
j_gene: TRBJ2-1
d_gene: TRBD2
v_gene: TRBV9
CDR3aa: CASSGGGGLYNEQFF
CDR3nt: TGTGCCAGCAGCGGCGGCGGGGGATTATACAATGAGCAGTTCTTC

abundance: few
j_gene: TRBJ2-2
d_gene: TRBD2
v_gene: TRBV7-2
CDR3aa: CASSWVGLAGGTGELFF
CDR3nt: TGTGCCAGCAGCTGGGTCGGATTAGCGGGGGGCACCGGGGAGCTGTTTTTT

abundance: -
j_gene: TRBJ2-3
d_gene: -
v_gene: TRBV11-2
CDR3aa: CASSLTPNMGAADTQYF
CDR3nt: TGTGCCAGCAGCTTAACACCGAACATGGGGGCGGCAGATACGCAGTATTTT

abundance: -
j_gene: TRBJ2-3
d_gene: TRBD2
v_gene: TRBV28
CDR3aa: CASIKRGRSTDTQYF
CDR3nt: TGTGCCAGCATCAAGCGGGGGAGAAGCACAGATACGCAGTATTTT

abundance: -
j_gene: TRBJ2-3
d_gene: -
v_gene: TRBV7-2
CDR3aa: CASSVRPGISTDTQYF
CDR3nt: TGTGCCAGCAGCGTCAGACCGGGGATTAGCACAGATACGCAGTATTTT

abundance: -
j_gene: TRBJ2-7
d_gene: -
v_gene: TRBV6-1
CDR3aa: CASSRQTYEQYF
CDR3nt: TGTGCCAGCAGCAGACAGACCTACGAGCAGTACTTC

abundance: -
j_gene: TRBJ2-1
d_gene: -
v_gene: TRBV7-6
CDR3aa: CASSSAGGAPSYNEQFF
CDR3nt: TGTGCCAGCAGTTCTGCTGGGGGGGCCCCCTCCTACAATGAGCAGTTCTTC

abundance: -
j_gene: TRBJ1-2
d_gene: -
v_gene: TRBV7-3
CDR3aa: CASSFPQRRGYTF
CDR3nt: TGTGCCAGCAGCTTCCCCCAGAGGAGGGGCTACACCTTC

abundance: few
j_gene: TRBJ2-7
d_gene: -
v_gene: TRBV6-6
CDR3aa: CASSYLYEQYF
CDR3nt: TGTGCCAGCAGTTACTTATACGAGCAGTACTTC

abundance: -
j_gene: TRBJ2-1
d_gene: -
v_gene: TRBV7-7
CDR3aa: CASSLGTNNEQFF
CDR3nt: TGTGCTAGCAGCTTAGGGACAAACAATGAGCAGTTCTTC

abundance: -
j_gene: TRBJ2-3
d_gene: TRBD2
v_gene: TRBV27
CDR3aa: CASSSGTSRGLVDTQYF
CDR3nt: TGTGCCAGCAGTTCTGGGACTAGTAGAGGTTTAGTAGATACGCAGTATTTT

abundance: -
j_gene: TRBJ1-1
d_gene: -
v_gene: TRBV30
CDR3aa: CAWNTGNTEAFF
CDR3nt: TGTGCCTGGAATACAGGGAACACTGAAGCTTTCTTT

abundance: -
j_gene: TRBJ2-7
d_gene: TRBD1
v_gene: TRBV15
CDR3aa: CATSREGQADSYEQYF
CDR3nt: TGTGCCACCAGCAGGGAAGGACAGGCAGACTCCTACGAGCAGTACTTC

abundance: -
j_gene: TRBJ2-7
d_gene: TRBD1
v_gene: TRBV30
CDR3aa: CAWGDSTYEQYF
CDR3nt: TGTGCCTGGGGGGACAGTACCTACGAGCAGTACTTC

abundance: -
j_gene: TRBJ2-4
d_gene: -
v_gene: TRBV7-9
CDR3aa: CASSLGQGINIQYF
CDR3nt: TGTGCCAGCAGCTTAGGCCAGGGGATAAACATTCAGTACTTC

abundance: -
j_gene: TRBJ1-2
d_gene: -
v_gene: TRBV29-1
CDR3aa: CSVTRQVLNYGYTF
CDR3nt: TGCAGCGTAACCAGACAGGTCCTTAACTATGGCTACACCTTC

abundance: -
j_gene: TRBJ2-2
d_gene: -
v_gene: TRBV21-1
CDR3aa: CASPADRALPNTGELFF
CDR3nt: TGTGCCAGCCCCGCGGACAGAGCCCTCCCGAACACCGGGGAGCTGTTTTTT

abundance: once
j_gene: TRBJ1-4
d_gene: -
v_gene: TRBV11-2
CDR3aa: CASSLGRNEKLFF
CDR3nt: TGTGCCAGCAGCTTAGGTCGGAATGAAAAACTGTTTTTT

abundance: -
j_gene: TRBJ1-4
d_gene: TRBD1
v_gene: TRBV7-9
CDR3aa: CASSQTDRDGGKLFF
CDR3nt: TGTGCCAGCAGCCAGACCGACAGGGACGGGGGAAAACTGTTTTTT

abundance: -
j_gene: TRBJ2-3
d_gene: TRBD2
v_gene: TRBV5-1
CDR3aa: CASSWGGGSTDTQYF
CDR3nt: TGCGCCAGCAGCTGGGGCGGGGGTAGCACAGATACGCAGTATTTT